The 30 T cell receptor beta chains below were found in one sample sequenced in a study of blood T cells in healthy people across ages. Combining a sample-barcoded 5' primer with a J-beta primer mix, a second PCR ran for roughly 7 to 12 cycles. TCRdb reanalysed the 5' RACE reads using MiXCR and keeps one entry per CDR3 protein. The sample lists hundreds of thousands of distinct CDR3 sequences, under 80% occurring once. Sequenced material: blood. The receptors originated from a man younger than 40 in good health.

This clonotype was counted between two and nine times. This chain uses TRBV6-2 or TRBV6-3 with TRBJ2-1; 11 bases line up with TRBD1. V was clipped by 5 bases and J by 7 bases; unmatched bases: 13. CDR1 and CDR2 (germline): MNHEY, SVGEGT. CDR3 length equals 17 residues. The CDR3 sequence is CASSLHSGTGGSNEQFF. The CDR3, as DNA: TGTGCCAGCAGTCTTCACTCCGGGACAGGGGGTTCAAATGAGCAGTTCTTC.

This clonotype came up many times. This rearrangement joins TRBV4-3 to TRBJ2-3, with 7 bases fitting TRBD1. This CDR3 contains 16 residues. Germline V gene data show CDR1 as LGHNA and CDR2 as YSLEER. The ends lost 0 bases at V and 0 bases at J; junction bases unmatched: 3. For the CDR3, the DNA is TGCGCCAGCAGCCAAGAAGCAGGGGGTAGCACAGATACGCAGTATTTT. Translation: CASSQEAGGSTDTQYF.

The chain carries TRBV7-2 and TRBJ2-2; D is unclear. The germline V and J ends were trimmed by 5 bases and 3 bases, with 13 bases remaining between them. The CDR3 is 15 residues long. CDR1 SGHTA and CDR2 FQGNSA come from the germline V gene. DNA of the CDR3: TGTGCCAGCAGCCAAGGATTCTCAGACACCGGGGAGCTGTTTTTT. This encodes CASSQGFSDTGELFF.

The CDR3 loop is CASQTGTGETQYF. The CDR3, as DNA: TGCGCCAGCCAGACAGGGACAGGGGAGACCCAGTACTTC. The rearrangement links TRBV5-1 to TRBJ2-5; the match to TRBD1 covers 9 bases. Germline V CDR1 and CDR2: SGHRS, YFSETQ. Trimming removed 7 bases from V and 5 bases from J; junction bases left unmatched: 6. The CDR3 spans 13 residues.

This clonotype was seen once. The J gene is TRBJ1-2, the V gene TRBV5-1; D perhaps matches TRBD1 (5 bases). The V and J ends lost 0 bases and 3 bases respectively, with 18 bases between them. The CDR3 spans 17 residues. CDR1 SGHRS and CDR2 YFSETQ come from the germline V gene. The CDR3 reads CASSLAESGGAYYGYTF. The DNA of the CDR3 is TGCGCCAGCAGCTTGGCGGAAAGTGGAGGGGCCTACTATGGCTACACCTTC.

CDR3 sequence: CASSPHGGAYNEQFF. DNA for the CDR3: TGTGCCAGCAGTCCCCACGGGGGGGCCTACAATGAGCAGTTCTTC. The chain joins TRBV27 to TRBJ2-1; 8 bases are a match to TRBD2. Germline CDR1 is MNHEY and CDR2 is SMNVEV (reference sequence). The length of the CDR3 is 15 residues. J lost 2 bases, V lost 5 bases, and 5 bases had no gene match.

The chain recombines TRBV12-3 or TRBV12-4 with TRBJ1-2; D gene ambiguous. The CDR3 covers 14 residues. V was pared by 3 bases and J by 3 bases, with 11 bases between. CDR3 coding DNA: TGTGCCAGCAGTTTTCAGGCGCAGTACTATGGCTACACCTTC. The encoded protein is CASSFQAQYYGYTF.

This clonotype was detected only a few times. The chain combines TRBV6-6 with TRBJ2-1, with D perhaps matching TRBD2 (5 bases). This CDR3 region has 14 residues. The germline V gene encodes CDR1 MNHNY and CDR2 SVGAGI (reference sequence). Trimming removed 7 bases at V and 0 bases at J, with 10 bases between. CDR3 sequence reads: CASKIASSYNEQFF. The CDR3 nucleotides read TGTGCCAGCAAAATAGCGAGCTCCTACAATGAGCAGTTCTTC.

The chain combines TRBV19 with TRBJ2-5, with 8 bases that match TRBD1. The J call may be faulty, since TRBJ2-7 better matches the DNA end. The CDR3 has 13 residues. Germline V gene data show CDR1 as LNHDA and CDR2 as SQIVND (reference sequence). The CDR3 DNA sequence: TGTGCCAGTAGATCAAAGGACAGGGCCGAGCAGTACTTC. This gives the protein CASRSKDRAEQYF.

This clonotype has at least ten counts. V and J are TRBV4-2 and TRBJ2-3, with TRBD2 identical over 12 bases. Germline V gene lookup returns CDR1 LGHNA and CDR2 YNFKEQ. The CDR3 covers 16 residues. V lost 3 bases to trimming and J lost 2 bases; unmatched junction nucleotides: 3. CDR3 sequence reads: CASSQTSGGVTDTQYF. CDR3 coding DNA: TGTGCCAGCAGCCAGACTAGCGGGGGCGTCACAGATACGCAGTATTTT.

The chain couples TRBV27 to TRBJ2-7; D unclear. The germline gives CDR1 MNHEY, CDR2 SMNVEV (reference sequence). Trimming removed 2 bases at V and 2 bases at J, with 16 bases between. The CDR3 sequence is 16 residues long. CDR3: CASSLSVGRMTYEQYF. The CDR3 nucleotides are TGTGCCAGCAGTTTAAGTGTTGGGCGGATGACCTACGAGCAGTACTTC.

The chain links TRBV12-3 or TRBV12-4 to TRBJ2-7; weak D call: TRBD1 (5 bases). This CDR3 is built from 15 residues. Trimming shortened V by 1 base and J by 2 bases, and 12 bases separated the two germline ends. Written as DNA, the CDR3 is TGTGCCAGCAGTTTAGGTGGGTGGGGCACCTACGAGCAGTACTTC. This encodes CASSLGGWGTYEQYF.

This clonotype occurred a few times. The V gene is TRBV29-1, the J gene TRBJ2-5, with TRBD2 identical over 13 bases. Looked up from germline, CDR1 is SQVTM and CDR2 is ANQGSEA. The CDR3 runs to 14 residues. The ends lost 7 bases at V and 3 bases at J; junction bases unmatched: 5. This CDR3 is CSEMGLAGKETQYF. CDR3 nucleotides: TGCAGCGAAATGGGACTAGCGGGGAAAGAGACCCAGTACTTC.

This clonotype was picked up a small number of times. The V and J genes are TRBV3-1 and TRBJ2-5; TRBD2 matches 8 bases. Per germline, CDR1 LGHDT and CDR2 YNNKEL (reference sequence). Trimming cost V 2 bases and J 5 bases; bases outside gene matches: 4. The CDR3 consists of 14 residues. The CDR3 DNA is TGTGCCAGCAGCCAACGACTAGCGCGGGAGACCCAGTACTTC. It yields the protein CASSQRLARETQYF.

There are a few counts of this clonotype. The chain links TRBV20-1 to TRBJ2-7; no firm D call. Trimming took 8 bases from V and 4 from J, leaving 12 bases between them. The CDR3 totals 11 residues. CDR1 and CDR2 (germline): DFQATT, SNEGSKA (reference sequence). This CDR3 reads CSTVPTYEQYF. DNA of the CDR3: TGCAGTACGGTCCCGACTTACGAGCAGTACTTC.

In nucleotides, the CDR3 is TGCAGCGTTGCCCCAGGGTTCTACGAGCAGTACTTC. As protein: CSVAPGFYEQYF. This chain connects TRBV29-1 to TRBJ2-7, with a weak D call TRBD1 (5 bases). This CDR3 is built from 12 residues. V was trimmed by 4 bases and J by 3 bases, leaving 10 bases between them. CDR1 SQVTM and CDR2 ANQGSEA come from the germline V gene.

This clonotype was picked up a small number of times. The rearrangement uses TRBV29-1 and TRBJ2-5, with 7 bases aligning to TRBD2. Germline V gives CDR1 SQVTM, CDR2 ANQGSEA. This CDR3 spans 14 amino acids. V lost 6 bases to trimming and J lost 3 bases; unmatched junction nucleotides: 10. The CDR3 DNA follows: TGCAGCGTCACCACCGGGGGGATAAAAGAGACCCAGTACTTC. This codes for CSVTTGGIKETQYF.

The gene calls are TRBV29-1 and TRBJ2-7; 13 bases match TRBD2. Germline-derived CDR1 and CDR2 are SQVTM and ANQGSEA. The CDR3 contains 16 residues. The V segment lost 0 bases and the J segment 2 bases; nucleotides outside the gene matches: 4. CDR3 amino acids: CSVEEGTSGDPYEQYF. CDR3 DNA: TGCAGCGTTGAAGAAGGGACTAGCGGGGACCCCTACGAGCAGTACTTC.

J is TRBJ2-7 and V is TRBV30, with D possibly being TRBD1 or TRBD2 (5 bases each). CDR1 is GTSNPN, CDR2 SVGIG, per germline (reference sequence). The CDR3 extends over 13 amino acids. Trimming left V 3 bases short and J 1 base short, with 10 bases between. The CDR3 region is CAWSWGSSYEQYF. CDR3 DNA: TGTGCCTGGAGCTGGGGGAGTTCCTACGAGCAGTACTTC.

This clonotype was counted a few times. V usage is TRBV6-2 or TRBV6-3 and J usage is TRBJ2-7; D call uncertain. The V end was cut by 6 bases, the J end by 2 bases, with 11 bases between. The CDR3 length is 13 residues. Germline-derived CDR1 and CDR2 are MNHEY and SVGEGT. The CDR3 reads CASSAELPYEQYF. In DNA, the CDR3 is TGTGCCAGCAGCGCCGAGCTCCCCTACGAGCAGTACTTC.

V is TRBV28 and J is TRBJ2-4, with TRBD2 as a possible D gene (5 bases). CDR3 length: 13 residues. With 7 bases removed from V and 13 bases from J, the gap between germline ends came to 20 bases. The V gene's germline CDR1 is MDHEN and CDR2 SYDVKM. In DNA form, the CDR3 reads TGTGCCAGCATCCCGGGTCCTACTAGGGAGCAGTACTTC. Amino acid sequence: CASIPGPTREQYF.

V is TRBV7-2 and J is TRBJ1-2; the D is unclear. The germline V gene encodes CDR1 SGHTA and CDR2 FQGNSA. V was pared by 4 bases and J by 7 bases, with 4 bases between. The CDR3 loop spans 10 amino acids. As DNA, the CDR3 is TGTGCCAGCAGCTCTTTTGGCTACACCTTC. Translation: CASSSFGYTF.

This clonotype was counted once. The rearrangement uses TRBV6-2 or TRBV6-3 and TRBJ2-1, with 8 bases identical to TRBD1. CDR1 is MNHEY, CDR2 SVGEGT, per germline. The ends lost 6 bases at V and 8 bases at J; junction bases unmatched: 3. There are 12 residues in the CDR3. In DNA form, the CDR3 reads TGTGCCAGCAGGTTGACAGGGGATGAGCAGTTCTTC. The encoded protein is CASRLTGDEQFF.

For this clonotype: This may arise from a read error, as a much more abundant clone is one base away. The chain carries TRBV20-1 and TRBJ2-7; D remains ambiguous. From germline, CDR1 is DFQATT and CDR2 SNEGSKA (reference sequence). The germline V and J ends were trimmed by 3 bases and 2 bases, with 17 bases remaining between them. CDR3 length: 15 amino acids. The CDR3 nucleotides read TGCAGTGCTAGCCCGCTAGGCCCCCTAACCTACGAGCAGTACTTC. Amino acids: CSASPLGPLTYEQYF.

This clonotype was observed a few times. DNA of the CDR3: TGCAGTGCTAGGAAACAGGGAGGATCGAACATTCAGTACTTC. The encoded protein is CSARKQGGSNIQYF. The gene calls are TRBV20-1 and TRBJ2-4; D tentatively reads TRBD1 or TRBD2 (6 bases each). The CDR3 runs to 14 residues. Trimming stripped 3 bases from V and 7 bases from J, with 16 bases between. Germline V gene sequence: CDR1 DFQATT, CDR2 SNEGSKA (reference sequence).

The V gene is TRBV7-2, the J gene TRBJ1-2; unclear D gene. Germline values: CDR1 SGHTA, CDR2 FQGNSA. This CDR3 region has 15 residues. Trimming stripped 0 bases from V and 4 bases from J, with 12 bases between. The CDR3 region has the DNA TGTGCCAGCAGCTTAGCCCTTAACGCAGCCTATGGCTACACCTTC. Its translation is CASSLALNAAYGYTF.

This clonotype showed up just a few times. This chain links TRBV7-9 with TRBJ2-4; 9 bases are shared with TRBD1. The J call is in doubt because the DNA end fits TRBJ2-7 better. Germline CDR1 reads SEHNR; CDR2 reads FQNEAQ (reference sequence). This CDR3 is 16 amino acids long. This CDR3 reads CASSASRGQGTFEQYF. The CDR3 DNA is TGTGCCAGCAGCGCATCTCGGGGACAGGGAACCTTCGAGCAGTACTTC.

The rearrangement uses TRBV14 and TRBJ1-2, with D possibly being TRBD1 (5 bases). CDR1 is SGHDN and CDR2 is FVKESK in the germline V gene. The CDR3 extends over 15 amino acids. Trimming pared 4 bases from V and 3 bases from J, leaving 15 bases between. The CDR3 loop reads CASSPGVRAYYGYTF. The DNA of the CDR3 is TGTGCCAGCAGCCCGGGCGTCAGGGCCTACTATGGCTACACCTTC. Using reference TRBV14 and TRBJ1-2 for the parts outside the CDR3, the full variable domain is EAGVTQFPSHSVIEKGQTVTLRCDPISGHDNLYWYRRVMGKEIKFLLHFVKESKQDESGMPNNRFLAERTGGTYSTLKVQPAELEDSGVYFCASSPGVRAYYGYTFGSGTRLTVV.

This CDR3 is CASSLQAGVNQPQHF. The DNA for the CDR3 is TGTGCCAGCAGTCTCCAAGCTGGTGTCAATCAGCCCCAGCATTTT. J is TRBJ1-5 and V is TRBV12-3 or TRBV12-4; D unresolved. The ends were cut back, 5 bases at V and 3 bases at J, with 14 bases in the middle. The CDR3 is made up of 15 amino acids.

The CDR3 region is CAIRSTWDEQFF. In DNA form, the CDR3 reads TGTGCCATCCGATCGACTTGGGATGAGCAGTTCTTC. The J gene is TRBJ2-1, the V gene TRBV28; no firm D call. The CDR3 extends over 12 amino acids. CDR1 and CDR2 (germline): MDHEN, SYDVKM. V dropped 10 bases and J dropped 8 bases, with 15 bases sitting between them.